Listed below are T cell receptor beta chains from one sample, sequenced in a study of T cells in Graves' hyperthyroidism and ophthalmopathy. One entry per CDR3 protein, called by TCRdb with MiXCR from the multiplex PCR reads. The table lists approximately 590,000 distinct CDR3 sequences, around a sixth of them singletons. Sequencing was done on a sample of blood. Receptors were obtained from a woman in her thirties with Graves' hyperthyroidism. The CDR3 runs from the conserved cysteine through the conserved F or W. Fields, in order: J gene, D gene, clone size, CDR3 length, V gene, CDR3 protein, CDR3 DNA. The D gene is left open where the match is weak. The size entry is marked missing in some rows and otherwise reads once, few, many or a size class.

j_gene: TRBJ1-5; d_gene: .; abundance: many; len: 14; v_gene: TRBV12-3/TRBV12-4; CDR3aa: CASSPMRAGGSQHF; CDR3nt: TGTGCCAGCAGCCCGATGCGGGCCGGGGGGTCCCAGCATTTT
j_gene: TRBJ1-1; d_gene: TRBD1; abundance: .; len: 15; v_gene: TRBV6-1; CDR3aa: CASSGGGGRDTEAFF; CDR3nt: TGTGCCAGCAGTGGAGGAGGGGGCAGGGACACTGAAGCTTTCTTT
j_gene: TRBJ2-1; d_gene: TRBD1; abundance: .; len: 14; v_gene: TRBV11-3; CDR3aa: CASSHGDRADEQFF; CDR3nt: TGTGCCAGCAGCCATGGGGACAGGGCGGATGAGCAGTTCTTC
j_gene: TRBJ2-3; d_gene: TRBD2; abundance: few; len: 16; v_gene: TRBV7-3; CDR3aa: CASSLGPSGRVDTQYF; CDR3nt: TGTGCCAGCAGCTTAGGGCCTAGCGGGAGAGTGGATACGCAGTATTTT
j_gene: TRBJ1-2; d_gene: TRBD1; abundance: many; len: 14; v_gene: TRBV16; CDR3aa: CASSQSVTGDGYTF; CDR3nt: TGTGCCAGCAGCCAATCGGTAACAGGGGATGGCTACACCTTC
j_gene: TRBJ1-5; d_gene: .; abundance: once; len: 14; v_gene: TRBV19; CDR3aa: CASSARVLGQPQHF; CDR3nt: TGTGCCAGTAGTGCCCGGGTACTGGGTCAGCCCCAGCATTTT
j_gene: TRBJ2-7; d_gene: TRBD2; abundance: many; len: 14; v_gene: TRBV11-2; CDR3aa: CASNRAGGPGEQYF; CDR3nt: TGTGCCAGCAACCGAGCGGGAGGGCCGGGGGAGCAGTACTTC
j_gene: TRBJ2-3; d_gene: .; abundance: many; len: 13; v_gene: TRBV12-3/TRBV12-4; CDR3aa: CARWSRRTDTQYF; CDR3nt: TGTGCCAGGTGGTCTCGGCGCACAGATACGCAGTATTTT
j_gene: TRBJ2-1; d_gene: TRBD2; abundance: .; len: 17; v_gene: TRBV29-1; CDR3aa: CSVESLAGDLTYNEQFF; CDR3nt: TGCAGCGTTGAAAGCCTAGCGGGAGACCTAACCTACAATGAGCAGTTCTTC
j_gene: TRBJ2-1; d_gene: .; abundance: many; len: 14; v_gene: TRBV12-3/TRBV12-4; CDR3aa: CASSILGLANEQFF; CDR3nt: TGTGCCAGCAGCATTCTAGGTCTAGCCAATGAGCAGTTCTTC
j_gene: TRBJ2-2; d_gene: TRBD2; abundance: .; len: 15; v_gene: TRBV28; CDR3aa: CASNHSGSAGGELFF; CDR3nt: TGTGCCAGCAATCATAGCGGGAGTGCAGGTGGGGAGCTGTTTTTT
j_gene: TRBJ2-3; d_gene: .; abundance: many; len: 16; v_gene: TRBV5-1; CDR3aa: CASSPTVPGSTDTQYF; CDR3nt: TGCGCCAGCAGCCCTACGGTGCCGGGTAGCACAGATACGCAGTATTTT
j_gene: TRBJ2-1; d_gene: .; abundance: few; len: 17; v_gene: TRBV5-1; CDR3aa: CASSLELGLPGQGEQFF; CDR3nt: TGCGCCAGCAGCTTGGAGTTAGGACTCCCGGGTCAGGGTGAGCAGTTCTTC
j_gene: TRBJ2-3; d_gene: TRBD2; abundance: many; len: 18; v_gene: TRBV5-1; CDR3aa: CASSGPRLADPYTDTQYF; CDR3nt: TGCGCCAGCAGCGGACCGCGACTAGCGGACCCTTACACAGATACGCAGTATTTT
j_gene: TRBJ2-3; d_gene: .; abundance: few; len: 15; v_gene: TRBV4-2; CDR3aa: CASSQERWGTDTQYF; CDR3nt: TGTGCCAGCAGCCAAGAAAGGTGGGGTACAGATACGCAGTATTTT
j_gene: TRBJ2-3; d_gene: TRBD2; abundance: many; len: 17; v_gene: TRBV6-2/TRBV6-3; CDR3aa: CASSYSTSGDYTDTQYF; CDR3nt: TGTGCCAGCAGTTACTCGACTAGCGGGGATTATACAGATACGCAGTATTTT
j_gene: TRBJ2-1; d_gene: .; abundance: few; len: 14; v_gene: TRBV20-1; CDR3aa: CSARGGTIDNEQFF; CDR3nt: TGCAGTGCTAGAGGCGGAACCATCGACAATGAGCAGTTCTTC
j_gene: TRBJ2-3; d_gene: TRBD1; abundance: once; len: 16; v_gene: TRBV12-3/TRBV12-4; CDR3aa: CASSTLSGDREDTQYF; CDR3nt: TGTGCCAGCAGCACCCTAAGCGGGGACAGGGAGGATACGCAGTATTTT
j_gene: TRBJ2-3; d_gene: TRBD2; abundance: many; len: 17; v_gene: TRBV7-6; CDR3aa: CASSLESGRFSTDTQYF; CDR3nt: TGTGCCAGCAGCTTAGAGAGCGGGAGATTTAGCACAGATACGCAGTATTTT
j_gene: TRBJ2-7; d_gene: .; abundance: .; len: 13; v_gene: TRBV19; CDR3aa: CASSPAAGDEQYF; CDR3nt: TGTGCCAGTAGCCCAGCGGCAGGGGACGAGCAGTACTTC
j_gene: TRBJ2-1; d_gene: TRBD2; abundance: many; len: 17; v_gene: TRBV7-9; CDR3aa: CASNGLAGDLFYNEQFF; CDR3nt: TGTGCCAGCAACGGACTAGCGGGAGATTTGTTCTACAATGAGCAGTTCTTC
j_gene: TRBJ2-1; d_gene: TRBD2; abundance: many; len: 15; v_gene: TRBV20-1; CDR3aa: CSATGQLAGVNEQFF; CDR3nt: TGCAGTGCGACAGGGCAACTAGCGGGGGTCAATGAGCAGTTCTTC
j_gene: TRBJ2-7; d_gene: TRBD2; abundance: many; len: 16; v_gene: TRBV6-5; CDR3aa: CASSYSLAGVPYEQYF; CDR3nt: TGTGCCAGCAGTTACTCATTAGCGGGAGTACCCTACGAGCAGTACTTC
j_gene: TRBJ2-7; d_gene: TRBD2; abundance: many; len: 14; v_gene: TRBV28; CDR3aa: CASSESGTSRKQYF; CDR3nt: TGTGCCAGCAGCGAATCCGGGACTAGCAGAAAGCAGTACTTC
j_gene: TRBJ1-5; d_gene: TRBD1; abundance: .; len: 15; v_gene: TRBV30; CDR3aa: CAWSGSMTGDQPQHF; CDR3nt: TGTGCCTGGAGCGGATCAATGACAGGGGATCAGCCCCAGCATTTT
j_gene: TRBJ2-1; d_gene: .; abundance: many; len: 18; v_gene: TRBV5-1; CDR3aa: CASSLARLPQGPYNEQFF; CDR3nt: TGCGCCAGCAGCTTGGCTCGACTACCGCAGGGCCCCTACAATGAGCAGTTCTTC
j_gene: TRBJ2-7; d_gene: TRBD2; abundance: many; len: 15; v_gene: TRBV7-7; CDR3aa: CASSLKAGPFYEQYF; CDR3nt: TGTGCCAGCAGCTTAAAAGCGGGACCCTTTTACGAGCAGTACTTC
j_gene: TRBJ2-2; d_gene: TRBD2; abundance: many; len: 16; v_gene: TRBV7-9; CDR3aa: CASSPLAGVNTGELFF; CDR3nt: TGTGCCAGCAGCCCTCTAGCGGGAGTCAACACCGGGGAGCTGTTTTTT
j_gene: TRBJ1-5; d_gene: .; abundance: few; len: 14; v_gene: TRBV2; CDR3aa: CASSESTDSQPQHF; CDR3nt: TGTGCCAGCAGTGAATCAACAGACAGCCAGCCCCAGCATTTT
j_gene: TRBJ2-1; d_gene: .; abundance: few; len: 15; v_gene: TRBV19; CDR3aa: CASNPAASSYNEQFF; CDR3nt: TGTGCCAGTAATCCAGCGGCAAGCTCCTACAATGAGCAGTTCTTC
j_gene: TRBJ2-1; d_gene: .; abundance: few; len: 15; v_gene: TRBV27; CDR3aa: CASSLSWGAYNEQFF; CDR3nt: TGTGCCAGCAGTTTATCATGGGGGGCCTACAATGAGCAGTTCTTC
j_gene: TRBJ2-6; d_gene: .; abundance: .; len: 18; v_gene: TRBV7-2; CDR3aa: CASSSTLTSHSGANVLTF; CDR3nt: TGTGCCAGCAGCTCGACACTGACAAGTCACTCTGGGGCCAACGTCCTGACTTTC
j_gene: TRBJ1-5; d_gene: .; abundance: few; len: 14; v_gene: TRBV4-1; CDR3aa: CASSQDHGDQPQHF; CDR3nt: TGCGCCAGCAGCCAAGATCACGGTGATCAGCCCCAGCATTTT
j_gene: TRBJ2-5; d_gene: .; abundance: many; len: 14; v_gene: TRBV19; CDR3aa: CASSNPGYQETQYF; CDR3nt: TGTGCCAGTAGTAATCCGGGATACCAAGAGACCCAGTACTTC
j_gene: TRBJ2-5; d_gene: TRBD2; abundance: many; len: 17; v_gene: TRBV12-3/TRBV12-4; CDR3aa: CASSLALSSGQVETQYF; CDR3nt: TGTGCCAGCAGTTTAGCGCTGTCTAGCGGGCAAGTAGAGACCCAGTACTTC
j_gene: TRBJ2-7; d_gene: .; abundance: many; len: 15; v_gene: TRBV7-2; CDR3aa: CASSLAGRNAYEQYF; CDR3nt: TGTGCCAGCAGCTTAGCCGGGCGGAACGCCTACGAGCAGTACTTC
j_gene: TRBJ2-1; d_gene: TRBD2; abundance: .; len: 16; v_gene: TRBV4-1; CDR3aa: CASSRYTSGIYNEQFF; CDR3nt: TGCGCCAGCAGCCGGTATACTAGCGGGATCTACAATGAGCAGTTCTTC
j_gene: TRBJ1-5; d_gene: .; abundance: .; len: 19; v_gene: TRBV7-9; CDR3aa: CASSLAQGPTTESNQPQHF; CDR3nt: TGTGCCAGCAGCTTAGCGCAAGGGCCTACGACAGAGAGCAATCAGCCCCAGCATTTT
j_gene: TRBJ2-1; d_gene: TRBD2; abundance: many; len: 16; v_gene: TRBV4-2; CDR3aa: CASSQDSGSPGNEQFF; CDR3nt: TGTGCCAGCAGCCAGGATAGCGGGAGTCCTGGAAATGAGCAGTTCTTC
j_gene: TRBJ2-4; d_gene: .; abundance: few; len: 16; v_gene: TRBV12-3/TRBV12-4; CDR3aa: CASRPEGPRAKNIQYF; CDR3nt: TGTGCCAGCAGGCCCGAGGGGCCCCGAGCCAAAAACATTCAGTACTTC
j_gene: TRBJ2-3; d_gene: TRBD2; abundance: .; len: 13; v_gene: TRBV20-1; CDR3aa: CSARGLGGDTQYF; CDR3nt: TGCAGTGCTAGAGGGCTGGGGGGGGATACGCAGTATTTT
j_gene: TRBJ2-7; d_gene: .; abundance: few; len: 14; v_gene: TRBV7-9; CDR3aa: CASSPPQRTYEQYF; CDR3nt: TGTGCCAGCAGCCCCCCCCAGCGGACCTACGAGCAGTACTTC
j_gene: TRBJ1-3; d_gene: TRBD1; abundance: .; len: 15; v_gene: TRBV12-5; CDR3aa: CASGQPGQERNTIYF; CDR3nt: TGTGCTAGTGGGCAACCGGGACAGGAACGAAACACCATATATTTT
j_gene: TRBJ1-2; d_gene: .; abundance: many; len: 16; v_gene: TRBV9; CDR3aa: CASSVGRGTPAYGYTF; CDR3nt: TGTGCCAGCAGCGTAGGAAGAGGGACACCAGCCTATGGCTACACCTTC
j_gene: TRBJ2-7; d_gene: TRBD2; abundance: .; len: 18; v_gene: TRBV4-2; CDR3aa: CASSQEYRLAGSSYEQYF; CDR3nt: TGTGCCAGCAGCCAAGAATATCGGCTAGCGGGTAGCTCCTACGAGCAGTACTTC
j_gene: TRBJ2-1; d_gene: TRBD1; abundance: .; len: 14; v_gene: TRBV18; CDR3aa: CASSRMDRENEQFF; CDR3nt: TGTGCCAGCTCACGAATGGACAGGGAGAATGAGCAGTTCTTC
j_gene: TRBJ1-2; d_gene: TRBD1; abundance: many; len: 13; v_gene: TRBV20-1; CDR3aa: CSANQGGRYGYTF; CDR3nt: TGCAGTGCTAATCAGGGGGGACGGTATGGCTACACCTTC
j_gene: TRBJ2-4; d_gene: TRBD1; abundance: .; len: 17; v_gene: TRBV27; CDR3aa: CASSHRDRGLAKNIQYF; CDR3nt: TGTGCCAGCAGCCACCGGGACAGGGGTCTCGCCAAAAACATTCAGTACTTC
j_gene: TRBJ1-2; d_gene: .; abundance: .; len: 15; v_gene: TRBV4-3; CDR3aa: CASSRQGGGSHGYTF; CDR3nt: TGCGCCAGCAGCCGGCAAGGGGGGGGTTCGCATGGCTACACCTTC
j_gene: TRBJ1-5; d_gene: .; abundance: .; len: 15; v_gene: TRBV4-3; CDR3aa: CASSQDFGSNQPQHF; CDR3nt: TGCGCCAGCAGCCAAGACTTCGGGTCTAATCAGCCCCAGCATTTT
j_gene: TRBJ2-2; d_gene: TRBD2; abundance: .; len: 19; v_gene: TRBV5-6; CDR3aa: CASSFMNSGTHFHTGELFF; CDR3nt: TGTGCCAGCAGCTTTATGAATAGCGGGACTCATTTTCATACCGGGGAGCTGTTTTTT
j_gene: TRBJ2-5; d_gene: .; abundance: many; len: 15; v_gene: TRBV18; CDR3aa: CASSPPGASLETQYF; CDR3nt: TGTGCCAGCTCACCACCGGGAGCGTCCCTGGAGACCCAGTACTTC
j_gene: TRBJ2-1; d_gene: .; abundance: .; len: 14; v_gene: TRBV12-5; CDR3aa: CASGIEPFKGEQFF; CDR3nt: TGTGCTAGTGGCATTGAACCTTTTAAGGGGGAGCAGTTCTTC
j_gene: TRBJ2-2; d_gene: .; abundance: many; len: 16; v_gene: TRBV7-3; CDR3aa: CASSHYRAPNTGELFF; CDR3nt: TGTGCCAGCAGCCACTATAGGGCCCCGAACACCGGGGAGCTGTTTTTT
j_gene: TRBJ2-1; d_gene: .; abundance: many; len: 19; v_gene: TRBV5-8; CDR3aa: CASSLSRLRGQLPTNEQFF; CDR3nt: TGTGCCAGCAGCTTATCCAGGCTCAGGGGCCAGCTTCCTACGAATGAGCAGTTCTTC
j_gene: TRBJ2-3; d_gene: TRBD2; abundance: many; len: 16; v_gene: TRBV28; CDR3aa: CASSHGTSGSLDTQYF; CDR3nt: TGTGCCAGCAGTCACGGGACTAGCGGGAGTTTAGATACGCAGTATTTT
j_gene: TRBJ1-4; d_gene: .; abundance: many; len: 15; v_gene: TRBV27; CDR3aa: CASSWGGDLGEKLFF; CDR3nt: TGTGCCAGCAGCTGGGGCGGGGATTTAGGGGAAAAACTGTTTTTT